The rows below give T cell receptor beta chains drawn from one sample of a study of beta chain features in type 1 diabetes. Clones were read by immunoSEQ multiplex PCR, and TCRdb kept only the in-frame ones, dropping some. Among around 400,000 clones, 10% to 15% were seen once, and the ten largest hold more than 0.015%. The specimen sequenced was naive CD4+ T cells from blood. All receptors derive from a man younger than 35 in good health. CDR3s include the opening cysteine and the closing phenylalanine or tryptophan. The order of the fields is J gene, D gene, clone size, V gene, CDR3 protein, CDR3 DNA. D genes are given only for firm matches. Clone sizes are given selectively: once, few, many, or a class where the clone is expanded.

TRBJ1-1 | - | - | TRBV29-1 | CSVRGGSDTEAFF | TGCAGCGTTAGAGGGGGATCGGACACTGAAGCTTTCTTT
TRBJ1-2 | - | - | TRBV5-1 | CASSPGDPLNYGYTF | TGCGCCAGCAGCCCGGGGGACCCGCTCAACTATGGCTACACCTTC
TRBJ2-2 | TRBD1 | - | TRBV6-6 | CASSGQVTGELFF | TGTGCCAGCAGCGGACAGGTCACCGGGGAGCTGTTTTTT
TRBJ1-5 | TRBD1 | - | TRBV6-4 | CASSEQTGSNQPQHF | TGTGCCAGCAGTGAGCAGACAGGGAGCAATCAGCCCCAGCATTTT
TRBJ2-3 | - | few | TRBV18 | CASSAGTDTQYF | TGTGCCAGCTCGGCAGGGACAGATACGCAGTATTTT
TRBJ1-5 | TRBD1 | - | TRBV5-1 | CASRADRGRSDQPQHF | TGCGCCAGCAGGGCTGACAGGGGGCGATCAGATCAGCCCCAGCATTTT
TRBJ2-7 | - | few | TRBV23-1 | CASSQTLRGPPVRIYEQYF | TGCGCCAGCAGTCAAACTCTCCGCGGTCCCCCGGTCCGTATCTACGAGCAGTACTTC
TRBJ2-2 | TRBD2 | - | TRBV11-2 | CASQKLRGEGTGELFF | TGTGCCAGCCAGAAGCTTCGGGGGGAGGGCACCGGGGAGCTGTTTTTT
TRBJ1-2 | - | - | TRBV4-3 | CASSPSGSRTYGYTF | TGCGCCAGCAGCCCTAGCGGCAGTCGAACCTATGGCTACACCTTC
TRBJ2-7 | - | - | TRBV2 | CASQSHRSYEQYF | TGTGCCAGCCAGAGCCACAGATCCTACGAGCAGTACTTC
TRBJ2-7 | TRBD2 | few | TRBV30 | CAWTPGGYEQYF | TGTGCCTGGACCCCCGGGGGGTACGAGCAGTACTTC
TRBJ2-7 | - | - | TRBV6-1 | CASSEWFRGQSYEQYF | TGTGCCAGCAGTGAATGGTTCAGGGGCCAATCCTACGAGCAGTACTTC
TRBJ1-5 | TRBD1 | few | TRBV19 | CASSTGRTGFQPQHF | TGTGCCAGTAGTACCGGCCGGACAGGTTTTCAGCCCCAGCATTTT
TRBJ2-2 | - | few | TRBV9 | CASSVEPGGTGELFF | TGTGCCAGCAGCGTAGAGCCAGGTGGGACCGGGGAGCTGTTTTTT
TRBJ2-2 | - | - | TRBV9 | CASSSDKNTGELFF | TGTGCCAGCAGCTCGGACAAGAACACCGGGGAGCTGTTTTTT
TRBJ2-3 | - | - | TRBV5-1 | CASSFRGESTDTQYF | TGCGCCAGCAGCTTCAGGGGGGAGAGCACAGATACGCAGTATTTT
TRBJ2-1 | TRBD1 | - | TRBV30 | CAWSVGQGLYNEQFF | TGTGCCTGGAGTGTGGGACAGGGACTCTACAATGAGCAGTTCTTC
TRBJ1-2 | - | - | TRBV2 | CASSEQGLGYGYTF | TGTGCCAGCAGTGAACAGGGCCTAGGCTATGGCTACACCTTC
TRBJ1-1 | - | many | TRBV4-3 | CASSQESASRGENTEAFF | TGCGCCAGCAGCCAAGAAAGCGCCTCTCGGGGGGAGAACACTGAAGCTTTCTTT
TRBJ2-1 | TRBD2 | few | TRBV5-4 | CASSLGTSGGKQFF | TGTGCCAGCAGCCTCGGGACTAGCGGGGGCAAGCAGTTCTTC
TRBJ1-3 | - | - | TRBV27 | CASSLGGLPGNTIYF | TGTGCCAGCAGTTTAGGGGGACTCCCTGGAAACACCATATATTTT
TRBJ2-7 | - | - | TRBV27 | CASSFGVAGTYEQYF | TGTGCCAGCAGTTTCGGTGTGGCAGGGACCTACGAGCAGTACTTC
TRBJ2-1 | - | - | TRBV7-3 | CASSLQGMTYNEQFF | TGTGCCAGCAGCTTACAGGGGATGACCTACAATGAGCAGTTCTTC
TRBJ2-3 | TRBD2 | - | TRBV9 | CASSARGGGDTQYF | TGTGCCAGCAGCGCCCGGGGGGGAGGAGATACGCAGTATTTT
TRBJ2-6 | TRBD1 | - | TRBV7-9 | CASRDTGTVSGANVLTF | TGTGCCAGCAGAGACACCGGGACAGTCTCTGGGGCCAACGTCCTGACTTTC
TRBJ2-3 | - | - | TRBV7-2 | CASSLIQAGTDTQYF | TGTGCCAGCAGCTTGATCCAGGCTGGCACAGATACGCAGTATTTT
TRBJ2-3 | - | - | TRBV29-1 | CSVEPGLPGDTQYF | TGCAGCGTTGAACCCGGGTTACCTGGGGATACGCAGTATTTT
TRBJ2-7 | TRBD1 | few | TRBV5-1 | CASSFFAPDRGEYF | TGCGCCAGCAGCTTTTTCGCGCCCGACAGGGGAGAGTACTTC
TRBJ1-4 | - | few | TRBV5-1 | CASSLQGGLTEKLFF | TGCGCCAGCAGCCTACAGGGCGGGCTAACTGAAAAACTGTTTTTT
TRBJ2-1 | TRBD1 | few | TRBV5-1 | CASSPSDRGVDEQFF | TGCGCCAGCAGCCCCTCGGACAGGGGAGTGGATGAGCAGTTCTTC
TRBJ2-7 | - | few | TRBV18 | CASSPGRGYEQYF | TGTGCCAGCTCACCAGGCAGGGGCTACGAGCAGTACTTC
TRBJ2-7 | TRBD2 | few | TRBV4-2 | CASSQGASGLYEQYF | TGTGCCAGCAGCCAAGGCGCTAGCGGCCTATACGAGCAGTACTTC
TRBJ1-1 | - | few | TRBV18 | CASSPMEETEAFF | TGTGCCAGCTCACCAATGGAGGAAACTGAAGCTTTCTTT
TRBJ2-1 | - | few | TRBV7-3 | CASSLDRSEQFF | TGTGCCAGCAGCTTGGACAGAAGTGAGCAGTTCTTC
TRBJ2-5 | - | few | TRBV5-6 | CASSPGAAGETQYF | TGTGCCAGCAGCCCAGGGGCGGCCGGAGAGACCCAGTACTTC
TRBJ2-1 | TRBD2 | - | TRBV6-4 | CASSLLADYNEQFF | TGTGCCAGCAGTTTGCTAGCGGACTACAATGAGCAGTTCTTC
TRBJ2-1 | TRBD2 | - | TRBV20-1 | CSAGTGGEQFF | TGCAGTGCTGGAACGGGAGGAGAGCAGTTCTTC
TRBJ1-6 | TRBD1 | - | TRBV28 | CASSRGTGGGSPLHF | TGTGCCAGCAGCAGGGGGACAGGTGGCGGTTCACCCCTCCACTTT
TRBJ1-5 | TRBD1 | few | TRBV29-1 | CTGLRTGANQPQHF | TGCACCGGATTGAGGACAGGCGCCAATCAGCCCCAGCATTTT
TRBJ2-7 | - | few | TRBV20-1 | CSARREQYF | TGCAGTGCTAGACGGGAGCAGTACTTC
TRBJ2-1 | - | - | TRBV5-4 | CASSYQLAFEQFF | TGTGCCAGCAGCTACCAACTAGCATTTGAGCAGTTCTTC
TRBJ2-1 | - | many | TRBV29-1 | CSVEVGAVGNEQFF | TGCAGCGTTGAGGTGGGGGCAGTTGGAAATGAGCAGTTCTTC
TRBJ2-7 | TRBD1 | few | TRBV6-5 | CASSRTGGLEQYF | TGTGCCAGCAGTCGGACAGGGGGCCTCGAGCAGTACTTC
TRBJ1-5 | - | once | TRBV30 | CAWAGDKGNQPQHF | TGTGCCTGGGCTGGGGACAAGGGGAATCAGCCCCAGCATTTT
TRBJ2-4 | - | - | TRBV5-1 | CASSSTQGGGWGLAKNIQYF | TGCGCCAGCAGCTCGACACAGGGAGGGGGATGGGGACTAGCCAAAAACATTCAGTACTTC
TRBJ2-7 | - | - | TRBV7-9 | CASSPRQASYEQYF | TGTGCCAGCAGCCCGAGACAGGCCTCCTACGAGCAGTACTTC
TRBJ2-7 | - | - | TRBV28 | CASSSTEPYEQYF | TGTGCCAGCAGTTCGACAGAGCCCTACGAGCAGTACTTC
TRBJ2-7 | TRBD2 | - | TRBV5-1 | CASATTSGPSYEQYF | TGCGCCAGCGCAACTACTAGCGGGCCTTCCTACGAGCAGTACTTC
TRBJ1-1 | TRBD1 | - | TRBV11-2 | CASSLGQGTEAFF | TGTGCCAGCAGCCTCGGACAGGGTACTGAAGCTTTCTTT
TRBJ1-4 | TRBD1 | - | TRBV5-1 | CASSNRTGGFGKLFF | TGCGCCAGCAGTAACAGAACAGGGGGATTTGGAAAACTGTTTTTT
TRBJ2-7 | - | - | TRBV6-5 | CASSYQKLSYEQYF | TGTGCCAGCAGTTACCAAAAGCTCTCCTACGAGCAGTACTTC